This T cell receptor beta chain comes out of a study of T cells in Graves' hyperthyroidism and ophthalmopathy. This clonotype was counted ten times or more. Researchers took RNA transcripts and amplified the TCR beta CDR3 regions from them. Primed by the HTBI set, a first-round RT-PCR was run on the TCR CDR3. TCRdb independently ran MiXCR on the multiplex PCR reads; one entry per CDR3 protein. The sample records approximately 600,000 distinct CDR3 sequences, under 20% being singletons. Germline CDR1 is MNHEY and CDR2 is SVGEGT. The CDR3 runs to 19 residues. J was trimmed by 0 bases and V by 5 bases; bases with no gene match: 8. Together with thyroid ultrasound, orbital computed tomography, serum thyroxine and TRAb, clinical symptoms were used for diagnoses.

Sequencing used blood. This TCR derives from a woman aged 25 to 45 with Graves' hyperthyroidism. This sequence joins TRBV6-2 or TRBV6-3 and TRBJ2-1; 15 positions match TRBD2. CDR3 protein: CASSQAGLAGGSSYNEQFF. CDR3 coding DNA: TGTGCCAGCAGTCAGGCGGGACTAGCGGGAGGTAGCTCCTACAATGAGCAGTTCTTC.